These 10 T cell receptor beta chains were sequenced from one sample in a study of blood T cell repertoires in COVID-19 (TCRdb year 2020). The library relied on the immunoSEQ multiplex PCR assay. The table was pulled from immuneACCESS by TCRdb, which kept in-frame rearrangements only. Such tables lose some clones; where checked, under half of the loss comes from unresolved V genes, and the rest has no known cause. Within this sample are 30,000 to 50,000 clones, with about 94% of them counted one time only. Jointly, the top ten make up under 5% of the sample. What was sequenced was peripheral blood. The receptors were sampled from a human donor with active COVID-19. The donor label of this sample is uncertain.

This clone has a single count. The gene calls are TRBV6-5 and TRBJ2-1; TRBD1 is a possible D gene (5 bases). The CDR3 consists of 13 residues. The ends were cut back, 8 bases at V and 6 bases at J, with 14 bases in the middle. Per germline, CDR1 MNHEY and CDR2 SVGAGI. The CDR3 bases are TGTGCCAGCGGGGCCTCTGTTTTCAATGAGCAGTTCTTC. Amino acids: CASGASVFNEQFF.

V and J are TRBV2 and TRBJ1-2; D gene uncertain. Trimming took off 10 bases at V and 5 bases at J, with 17 bases between the two ends. This CDR3 is 13 amino acids long. The germline CDR1 and CDR2 sequences are SNHLY and FYNNEI. The CDR3: CAIAKEGLYGYTF. The CDR3 region has the DNA TGTGCCATCGCTAAGGAGGGTTTGTATGGCTACACCTTC.

The J gene is TRBJ1-4, the V gene TRBV5-4; D perhaps matches TRBD1 (6 bases). V was cut by 3 bases and J by 4 bases, with 10 bases left in between. CDR1 and CDR2 from the germline V gene are SGHNT and YYREEE (reference sequence). This CDR3 has 14 amino acids. The CDR3 reads CASSWDTNNEKLFF. The CDR3 nucleotides are TGTGCCAGCAGCTGGGACACAAATAATGAAAAACTGTTTTTT.

The V and J genes are TRBV7-6 and TRBJ2-3; perhaps TRBD2 as D (5 bases). CDR1 is SGHVS and CDR2 is FNYEAQ in the germline V gene. This CDR3 region has 16 residues. Deletions cut 5 bases from V and 0 bases from J, with 15 bases between. CDR3 residues: CASSLSGAGSTDTQYF. The DNA for the CDR3 is TGTGCCAGCAGCCTGAGTGGTGCGGGCAGCACAGATACGCAGTATTTT.

The V and J genes are TRBV5-1 and TRBJ2-3, with TRBD1 identical over 7 bases. The V and J ends lost 3 bases and 0 bases, in that order; junction bases with no gene match: 7. The CDR3 is 16 residues long. Germline-derived CDR1 and CDR2 are SGHRS and YFSETQ. The CDR3, as DNA: TGCGCCAGCAGCTCTGGCAGACAGGGAAGCACAGATACGCAGTATTTT. It specifies CASSSGRQGSTDTQYF.

The chain is built from TRBV18 and TRBJ2-7, with 7 bases that match TRBD2. V was pared by 3 bases and J by 6 bases, with 5 bases of the junction left unmatched. The CDR3 runs 13 residues. The germline V gene encodes CDR1 KGHSH and CDR2 LQKENI. The CDR3 DNA is TGTGCCAGCTCACCGGCGGGGGAAGGCGAGCAGTACTTC. It encodes CASSPAGEGEQYF.

The chain has TRBV4-1 and TRBJ2-5; D is ambiguous. Trimming left V 0 bases short and J 4 bases short, with 9 bases between. The CDR3 is 14 amino acids. The germline gives CDR1 MGHRA, CDR2 YSYEKL. The CDR3 is CASSQEGRPETQYF. The CDR3 coding sequence is TGCGCCAGCAGCCAAGAGGGCAGGCCAGAGACCCAGTACTTC.

V and J are TRBV3-1 (or the pseudogene TRBV3-2) and TRBJ1-6; D is unclear. Between the trimmed V and J ends, which lost 3 bases and 10 bases, there was a span of 10 bases. Germline CDR1 reads LGHDT; CDR2 reads YNNKEL (reference sequence). This CDR3 comprises 13 residues. The CDR3 is CASSQGPRSPLHF. CDR3 coding DNA: TGTGCCAGCAGCCAGGGCCCCCGATCACCCCTCCACTTT.

The chain employs TRBV6-5 and TRBJ1-1; the match to TRBD1 covers 7 bases. This CDR3 contains 15 residues. Germline assignment: CDR1 MNHEY and CDR2 SVGAGI. V was clipped by 6 bases and J by 5 bases; unmatched bases: 12. CDR3 DNA sequence: TGTGCCAGCAGACCACAGGGGAACACTTGGACTGAAGCTTTCTTT. Its translation is CASRPQGNTWTEAFF.

CDR3 region: CASSQGGGTYEQYF. The CDR3, as DNA: TGCGCCAGCAGCCAAGGGGGGGGAACCTACGAGCAGTACTTC. The chain couples TRBV4-1 to TRBJ2-7; TRBD2 matches 7 bases. The germline V gene encodes CDR1 MGHRA and CDR2 YSYEKL. The CDR3 runs 14 residues. After removal of 1 base from V and 2 bases from J, the junction contained 2 bases not matched to a gene.